This T cell receptor beta chain is from a study of T cells in Graves' hyperthyroidism and ophthalmopathy. Study observations and caveats: The blood repertoire included most of the expanded thyroid clonotypes above 0.001.

RNA transcripts yielded amplified TCR beta CDR3 regions. First-round RT-PCR targeting the TCR CDR3 was performed with the HTBI primer set. TCRdb re-called the multiplex PCR reads with MiXCR, one entry per CDR3 protein. The sample holds around 350,000 distinct CDR3 sequences, 15% to 18% seen once. This clonotype was detected a few times. The antigen is unknown. Germline CDR1 is SGDLS and CDR2 is YYNGEE. This CDR3 has 15 residues. V lost 2 bases to trimming and J lost 1 base, with 11 bases between them. Sequencing was carried out using blood. This TCR was recovered from a woman aged 18 to 35 with Graves' hyperthyroidism that later progressed to Graves' ophthalmopathy. This chain connects TRBV9 to TRBJ2-3; D possibly matches TRBD1 or TRBD2 (5 bases each). The DNA for the CDR3 is TGTGCCAGCAGCGTCCCGGGGCGGGGCACAGATACGCAGTATTTT. Translation: CASSVPGRGTDTQYF.